This T cell receptor (beta chain) originates from a study of T cells in Graves' hyperthyroidism and ophthalmopathy. This clonotype showed up many times. Researchers took RNA transcripts and amplified the TCR beta CDR3 regions from them. The HTBI primer set drove a first-round RT-PCR of the TCR CDR3. One entry per CDR3 protein results from TCRdb running MiXCR on the multiplex PCR reads. The data contain more than 350,000 distinct CDR3 sequences, nearly 15% of them singletons. The study included ophthalmopathy patients with Clinical Activity Score at least 3, NOSPECS grade at least 4 and duration under 3 months. For the diagnoses, clinical symptoms, serum thyroxine and TRAb, thyroid ultrasound and orbital computed tomography were used. Sequenced: blood. This clonotype was sampled from a woman aged 60-75 years with Graves' ophthalmopathy.

The CDR3 nucleotides are TGCAGTGCGGGACAGGGAGGTGAAAAACTGTTTTTT. This codes for CSAGQGGEKLFF. The chain couples TRBV20-1 to TRBJ1-4; TRBD1 aligns across 9 bases. The germline gives CDR1 DFQATT, CDR2 SNEGSKA (reference sequence). J gave up 7 bases and V 6 bases, and 3 bases lay outside the gene matches. The CDR3 totals 12 residues.